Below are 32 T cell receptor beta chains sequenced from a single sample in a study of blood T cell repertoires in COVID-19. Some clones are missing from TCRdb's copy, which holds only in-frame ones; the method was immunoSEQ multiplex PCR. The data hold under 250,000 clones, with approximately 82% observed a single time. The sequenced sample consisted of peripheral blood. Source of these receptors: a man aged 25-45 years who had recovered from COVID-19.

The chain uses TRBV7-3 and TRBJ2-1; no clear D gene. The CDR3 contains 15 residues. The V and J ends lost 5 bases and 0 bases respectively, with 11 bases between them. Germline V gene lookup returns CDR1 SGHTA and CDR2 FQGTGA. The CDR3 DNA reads TGTGCCAGCAGCGCCTACGGTAGCTCCTACAATGAGCAGTTCTTC. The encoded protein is CASSAYGSSYNEQFF.

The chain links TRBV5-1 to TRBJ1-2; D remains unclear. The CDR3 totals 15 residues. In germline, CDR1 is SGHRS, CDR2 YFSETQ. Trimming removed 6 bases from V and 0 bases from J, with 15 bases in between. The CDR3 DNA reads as TGCGCCAGCAAGGAGAACGACGCAGCTAACTATGGCTACACCTTC. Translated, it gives CASKENDAANYGYTF.

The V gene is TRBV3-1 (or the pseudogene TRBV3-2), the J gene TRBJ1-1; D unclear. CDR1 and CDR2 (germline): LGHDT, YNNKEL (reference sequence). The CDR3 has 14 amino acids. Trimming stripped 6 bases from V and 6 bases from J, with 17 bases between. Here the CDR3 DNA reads TGTGCCAGCAGTCCCGAACCCAACGGGGCTGAAGCTTTCTTT. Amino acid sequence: CASSPEPNGAEAFF.

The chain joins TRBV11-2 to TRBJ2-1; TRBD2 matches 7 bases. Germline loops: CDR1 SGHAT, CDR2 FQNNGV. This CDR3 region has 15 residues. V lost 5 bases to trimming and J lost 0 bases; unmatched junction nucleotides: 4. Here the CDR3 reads CASSGDYSSYNEQFF. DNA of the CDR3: TGTGCCAGCAGCGGGGACTACAGCTCCTACAATGAGCAGTTCTTC.

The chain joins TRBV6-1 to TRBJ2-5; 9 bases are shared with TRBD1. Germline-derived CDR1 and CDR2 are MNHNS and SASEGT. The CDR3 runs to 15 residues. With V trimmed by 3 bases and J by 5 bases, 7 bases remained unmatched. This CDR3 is CASSEAQGALETQYF. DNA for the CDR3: TGTGCCAGCAGTGAGGCACAGGGGGCGTTGGAGACCCAGTACTTC.

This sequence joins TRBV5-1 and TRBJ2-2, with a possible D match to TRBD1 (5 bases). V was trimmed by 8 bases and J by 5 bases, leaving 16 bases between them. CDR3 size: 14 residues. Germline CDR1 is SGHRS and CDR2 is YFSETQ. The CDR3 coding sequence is TGCGCCAGTACCGAGGCGTCAGGGACCGGGGAGCTGTTTTTT. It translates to CASTEASGTGELFF.

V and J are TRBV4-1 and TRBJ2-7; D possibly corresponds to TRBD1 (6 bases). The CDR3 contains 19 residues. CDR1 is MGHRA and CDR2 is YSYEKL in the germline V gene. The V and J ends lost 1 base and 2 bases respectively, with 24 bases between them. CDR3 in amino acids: CASSQGLQGGRGPTYEQYF. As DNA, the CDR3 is TGCGCCAGCAGCCAAGGGCTCCAAGGAGGCAGGGGCCCGACCTACGAGCAGTACTTC.

CDR3 region: CASREGYSTDTQYF. The CDR3 DNA sequence: TGTGCCAGCCGGGAGGGCTATAGCACAGATACGCAGTATTTT. This chain links TRBV6-5 with TRBJ2-3; 8 nucleotides line up with TRBD2. V lost 8 bases, J lost 0 bases, and 4 bases stayed unmatched. Germline V CDR1 and CDR2: MNHEY, SVGAGI. The CDR3 covers 14 residues.

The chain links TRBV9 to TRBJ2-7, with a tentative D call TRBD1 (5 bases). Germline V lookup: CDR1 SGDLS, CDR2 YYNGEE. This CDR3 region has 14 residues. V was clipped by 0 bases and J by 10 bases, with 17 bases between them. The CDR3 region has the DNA TGTGCCAGCAGCGTAGAGTGGCAGGGCCGGGTCCAGTACTTC. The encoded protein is CASSVEWQGRVQYF.

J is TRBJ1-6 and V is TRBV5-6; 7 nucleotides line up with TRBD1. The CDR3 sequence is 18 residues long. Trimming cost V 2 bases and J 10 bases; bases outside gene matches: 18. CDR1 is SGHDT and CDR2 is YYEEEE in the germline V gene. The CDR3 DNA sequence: TGTGCCAGCAGCTTATTTGGAAAAGGGGGCTCATATCAGTCACCCCTCCACTTT. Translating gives CASSLFGKGGSYQSPLHF.

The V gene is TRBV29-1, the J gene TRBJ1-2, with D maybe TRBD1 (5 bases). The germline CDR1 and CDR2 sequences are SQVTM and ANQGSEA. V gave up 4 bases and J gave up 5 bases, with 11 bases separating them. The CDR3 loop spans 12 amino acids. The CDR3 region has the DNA TGCAGCGTTGGGGCTGACAGATATGGCTACACCTTC. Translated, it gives CSVGADRYGYTF.

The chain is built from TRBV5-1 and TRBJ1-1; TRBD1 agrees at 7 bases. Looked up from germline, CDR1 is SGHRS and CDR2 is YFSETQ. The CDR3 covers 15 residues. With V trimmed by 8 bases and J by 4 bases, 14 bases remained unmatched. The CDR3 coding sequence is TGCGCCAGTGCACCCCTACCCGACAGGGCCACTGAAGCTTTCTTT. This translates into CASAPLPDRATEAFF.

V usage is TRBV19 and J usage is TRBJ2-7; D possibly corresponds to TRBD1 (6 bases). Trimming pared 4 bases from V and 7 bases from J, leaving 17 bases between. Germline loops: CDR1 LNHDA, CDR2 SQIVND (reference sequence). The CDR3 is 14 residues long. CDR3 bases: TGTGCCAGTAGTACTGGGGGCGGACCTGAGGAGCAGTACTTC. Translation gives CASSTGGGPEEQYF.

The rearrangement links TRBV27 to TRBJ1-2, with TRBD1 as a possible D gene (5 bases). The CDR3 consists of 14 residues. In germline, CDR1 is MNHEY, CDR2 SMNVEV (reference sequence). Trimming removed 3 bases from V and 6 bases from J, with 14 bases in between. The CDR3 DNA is TGTGCCAGCAGTTTTATCGCAGGGTTCAATGGCTACACCTTC. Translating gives CASSFIAGFNGYTF.

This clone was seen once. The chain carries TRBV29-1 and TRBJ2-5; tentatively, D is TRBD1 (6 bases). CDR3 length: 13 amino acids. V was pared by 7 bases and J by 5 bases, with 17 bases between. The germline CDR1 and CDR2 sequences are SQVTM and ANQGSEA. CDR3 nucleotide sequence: TGCAGCGCCATCTTGCAGGGGTTGGAGACCCAGTACTTC. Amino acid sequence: CSAILQGLETQYF.

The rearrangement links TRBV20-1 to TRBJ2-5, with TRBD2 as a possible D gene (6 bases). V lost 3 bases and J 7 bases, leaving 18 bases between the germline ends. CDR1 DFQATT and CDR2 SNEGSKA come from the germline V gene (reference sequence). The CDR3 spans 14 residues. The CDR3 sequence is CSASLNGGSGTQYF. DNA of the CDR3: TGCAGTGCTAGTCTGAACGGGGGAAGCGGGACCCAGTACTTC.

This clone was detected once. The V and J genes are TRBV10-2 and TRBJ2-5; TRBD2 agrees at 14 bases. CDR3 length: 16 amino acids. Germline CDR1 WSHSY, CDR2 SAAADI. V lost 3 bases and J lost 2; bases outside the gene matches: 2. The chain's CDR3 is CASSEGLAGGQETQYF. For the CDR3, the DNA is TGCGCCAGCAGTGAAGGACTAGCGGGGGGACAAGAGACCCAGTACTTC.

CDR3 DNA: TGTGCCAGTAGTATAGACCGGGACAGGGATGGCTACACCTTC. It specifies CASSIDRDRDGYTF. The chain combines TRBV19 with TRBJ1-2; 9 bases are shared with TRBD1. This CDR3 region has 14 residues. V gave up 0 bases and J gave up 6 bases; unmatched junction bases: 2. Germline CDR1 and CDR2: LNHDA and SQIVND (reference sequence).

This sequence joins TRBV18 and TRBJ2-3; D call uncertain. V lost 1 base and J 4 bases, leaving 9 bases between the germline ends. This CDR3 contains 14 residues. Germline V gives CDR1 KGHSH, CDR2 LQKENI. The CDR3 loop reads CASSPLSRADTQYF. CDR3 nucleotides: TGTGCCAGCTCACCACTTTCCCGGGCAGATACGCAGTATTTT.

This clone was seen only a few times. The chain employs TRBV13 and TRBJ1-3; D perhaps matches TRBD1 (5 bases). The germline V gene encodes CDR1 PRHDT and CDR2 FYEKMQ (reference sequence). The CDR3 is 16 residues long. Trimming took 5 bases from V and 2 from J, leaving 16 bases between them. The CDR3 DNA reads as TGTGCCAGCAGCGTACCCCAGGGAGGCGCTGGAAACACCATATATTTT. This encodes CASSVPQGGAGNTIYF.

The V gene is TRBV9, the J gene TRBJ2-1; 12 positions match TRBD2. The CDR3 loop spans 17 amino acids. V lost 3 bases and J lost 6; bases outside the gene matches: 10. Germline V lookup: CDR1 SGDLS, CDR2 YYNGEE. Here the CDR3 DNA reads TGTGCCAGCAGCGCCGGACTAGCGGGATCTCTGTCCAATGAGCAGTTCTTC. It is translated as CASSAGLAGSLSNEQFF.

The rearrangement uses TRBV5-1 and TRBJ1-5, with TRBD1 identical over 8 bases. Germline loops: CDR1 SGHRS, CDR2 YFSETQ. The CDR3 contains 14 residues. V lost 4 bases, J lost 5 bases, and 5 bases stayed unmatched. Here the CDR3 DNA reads TGCGCCAGCAGCGACGGGACAGGAGATCAGCCCCAGCATTTT. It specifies CASSDGTGDQPQHF.

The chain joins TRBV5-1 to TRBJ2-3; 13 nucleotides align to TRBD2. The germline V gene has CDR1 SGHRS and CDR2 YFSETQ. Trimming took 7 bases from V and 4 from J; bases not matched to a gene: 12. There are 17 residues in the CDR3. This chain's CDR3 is CASQATLAGGSPDTQYF. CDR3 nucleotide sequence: TGCGCCAGCCAAGCCACACTAGCGGGGGGGTCCCCAGATACGCAGTATTTT. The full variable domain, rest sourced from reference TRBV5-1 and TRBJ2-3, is KAGVTQTPRYLIKTRGQQVTLSCSPISGHRSVSWYQQTPGQGLQFLFEYFSETQRNKGNFPGRFSGRQFSNSRSEMNVSTLELGDSALYLCASQATLAGGSPDTQYFGPGTRLTVL.

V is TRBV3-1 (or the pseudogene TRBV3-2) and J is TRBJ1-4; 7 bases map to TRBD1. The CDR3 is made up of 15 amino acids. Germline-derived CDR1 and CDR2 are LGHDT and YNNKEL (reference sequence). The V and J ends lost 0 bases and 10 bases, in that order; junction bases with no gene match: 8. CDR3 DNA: TGTGCCAGCAGCCAAGAGGGGACAGTCTGGGGAAAACTGTTTTTT. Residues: CASSQEGTVWGKLFF.

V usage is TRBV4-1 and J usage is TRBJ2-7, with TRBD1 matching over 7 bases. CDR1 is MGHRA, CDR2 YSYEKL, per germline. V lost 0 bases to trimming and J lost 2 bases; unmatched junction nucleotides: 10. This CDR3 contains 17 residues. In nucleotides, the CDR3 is TGCGCCAGCAGCCAAGATTTTGGGGACAGCCAGCCCTACGAGCAGTACTTC. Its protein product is CASSQDFGDSQPYEQYF.

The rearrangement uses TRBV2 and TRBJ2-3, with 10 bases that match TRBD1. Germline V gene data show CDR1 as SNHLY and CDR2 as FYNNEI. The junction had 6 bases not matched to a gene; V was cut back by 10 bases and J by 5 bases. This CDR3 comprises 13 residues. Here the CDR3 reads CAKRQGAGDTQYF. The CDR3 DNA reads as TGTGCCAAAAGACAGGGGGCAGGAGATACGCAGTATTTT.

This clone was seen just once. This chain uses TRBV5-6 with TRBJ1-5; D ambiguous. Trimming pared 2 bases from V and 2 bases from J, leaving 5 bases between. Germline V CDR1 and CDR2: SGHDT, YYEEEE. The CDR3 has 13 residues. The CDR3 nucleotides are TGTGCCAGCAGCTTTGAGGGCAATCAGCCCCAGCATTTT. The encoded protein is CASSFEGNQPQHF.

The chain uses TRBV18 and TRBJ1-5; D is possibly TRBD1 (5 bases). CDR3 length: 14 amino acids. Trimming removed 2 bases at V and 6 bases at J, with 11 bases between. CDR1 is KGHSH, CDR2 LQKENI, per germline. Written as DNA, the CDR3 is TGTGCCAGCTCACCAGTGGGGGGGGGTCAGCCCCAGCATTTT. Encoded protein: CASSPVGGGQPQHF.

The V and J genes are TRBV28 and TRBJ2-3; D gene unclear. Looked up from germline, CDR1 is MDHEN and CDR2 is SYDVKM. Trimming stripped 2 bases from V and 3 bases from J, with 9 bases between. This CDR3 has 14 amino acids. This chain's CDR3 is CASSLVASTDTQYF. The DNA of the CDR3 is TGTGCCAGCAGTTTAGTAGCCTCAACAGATACGCAGTATTTT.

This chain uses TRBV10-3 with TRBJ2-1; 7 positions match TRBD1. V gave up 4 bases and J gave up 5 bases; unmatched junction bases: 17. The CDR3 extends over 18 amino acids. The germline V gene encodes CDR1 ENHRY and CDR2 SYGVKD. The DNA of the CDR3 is TGTGCCATCAGTGGGAAAAGGGAGTCAGGGGGTGATGACAATGAGCAGTTCTTC. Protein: CAISGKRESGGDDNEQFF.

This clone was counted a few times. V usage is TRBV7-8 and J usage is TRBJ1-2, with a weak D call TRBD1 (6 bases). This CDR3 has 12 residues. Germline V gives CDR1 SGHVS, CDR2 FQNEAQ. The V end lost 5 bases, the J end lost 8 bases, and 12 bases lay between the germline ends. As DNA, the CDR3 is TGTGCCAGCAGCCAAACAGGGTACGGCTACACCTTC. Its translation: CASSQTGYGYTF.

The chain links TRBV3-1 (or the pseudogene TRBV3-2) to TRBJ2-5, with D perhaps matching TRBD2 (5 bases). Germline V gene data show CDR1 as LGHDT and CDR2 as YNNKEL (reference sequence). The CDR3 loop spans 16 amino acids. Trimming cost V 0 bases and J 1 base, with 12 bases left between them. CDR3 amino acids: CASSQDEGLSQETQYF. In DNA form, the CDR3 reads TGTGCCAGCAGCCAAGATGAAGGACTGTCCCAAGAGACCCAGTACTTC.